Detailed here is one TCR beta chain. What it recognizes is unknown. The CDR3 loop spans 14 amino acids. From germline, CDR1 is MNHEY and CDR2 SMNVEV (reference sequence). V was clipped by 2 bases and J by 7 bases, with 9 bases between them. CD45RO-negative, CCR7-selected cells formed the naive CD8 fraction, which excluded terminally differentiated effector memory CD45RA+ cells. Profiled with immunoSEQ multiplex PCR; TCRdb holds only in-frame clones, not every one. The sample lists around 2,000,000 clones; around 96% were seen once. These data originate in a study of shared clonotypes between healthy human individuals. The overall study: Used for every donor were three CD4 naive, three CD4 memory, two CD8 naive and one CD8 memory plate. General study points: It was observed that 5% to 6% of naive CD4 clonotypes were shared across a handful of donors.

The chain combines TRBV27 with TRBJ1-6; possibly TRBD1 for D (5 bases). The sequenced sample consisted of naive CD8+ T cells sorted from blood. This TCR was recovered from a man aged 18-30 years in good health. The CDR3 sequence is CASSLRGVNSPLHF. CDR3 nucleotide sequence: TGTGCCAGCAGTTTAAGGGGCGTGAATTCACCCCTCCACTTT.